This is a list of T cell receptor beta chains from one sample in a study of blood T cell repertoires in COVID-19. The table came from immunoSEQ multiplex PCR; TCRdb's copy has only in-frame clones and leaves some out. The data contain 200,000 or so clones, about 85% of them singletons. Specimen: peripheral blood. The receptor source for this set is a man between 65 and 85 years old with acute or convalescent COVID-19. CDR3s include the opening cysteine and the closing phenylalanine or tryptophan. D genes are given only for firm matches. Size is stated for part of the rows, as once, few or many counts, or as a class when the clone is expanded.

v_call: TRBV30
d_call: TRBD2
j_call: TRBJ2-2
clone_size: -
cdr3_nt: TGTGCCTGGAGTGTGGGGGGGTTCAACACCGGGGAGCTGTTTTTT
cdr3_aa: CAWSVGGFNTGELFF

v_call: TRBV4-3
d_call: -
j_call: TRBJ2-3
clone_size: -
cdr3_nt: TGCGCCAGCAGCCAACTCTTAGAAGATACGCAGTATTTT
cdr3_aa: CASSQLLEDTQYF

v_call: TRBV30
d_call: -
j_call: TRBJ1-3
clone_size: -
cdr3_nt: TGTGCCTGGAGTGTGGGCAGCTTTGGAAACACCATATATTTT
cdr3_aa: CAWSVGSFGNTIYF

v_call: TRBV19
d_call: TRBD1
j_call: TRBJ1-6
clone_size: -
cdr3_nt: TGTGCCAGTAGTACCTCCGGGACAGGGGTGAATTCACCCCTCCACTTT
cdr3_aa: CASSTSGTGVNSPLHF

v_call: TRBV23-1
d_call: -
j_call: TRBJ2-1
clone_size: -
cdr3_nt: TGCGCCAGCAGTCATGGCCAGCGGGACAATGAGCAGTTCTTC
cdr3_aa: CASSHGQRDNEQFF

v_call: TRBV5-4
d_call: -
j_call: TRBJ2-3
clone_size: -
cdr3_nt: TGTGCCAGCAGCTTAAACGGGAAAACAGATACGCAGTATTTT
cdr3_aa: CASSLNGKTDTQYF

v_call: TRBV10-3
d_call: TRBD2
j_call: TRBJ2-7
clone_size: -
cdr3_nt: TGTGCCGCCGGACTAGCGGGAGCGAACGAGCAGTACTTC
cdr3_aa: CAAGLAGANEQYF

v_call: TRBV7-8
d_call: TRBD1
j_call: TRBJ1-5
clone_size: once
cdr3_nt: TGTGCCAGCAGCTTAGTTGGGACAGGGGGCAACCAGCCCCAGCATTTT
cdr3_aa: CASSLVGTGGNQPQHF

v_call: TRBV18
d_call: TRBD1
j_call: TRBJ2-7
clone_size: -
cdr3_nt: TGTGCCAGCTCACCACTTGGACAGGGAGGCTCCTACGAGCAGTACTTC
cdr3_aa: CASSPLGQGGSYEQYF

v_call: TRBV7-9
d_call: -
j_call: TRBJ1-3
clone_size: -
cdr3_nt: TGTGCCAGCAGCTTAGGGACAGTCTCTGGAAACACCATATATTTT
cdr3_aa: CASSLGTVSGNTIYF